What follows is one T cell receptor beta chain and its context. CDR3 size: 15 residues. V was clipped by 4 bases and J by 8 bases, with 18 bases between them. Germline V lookup: CDR1 SGHRS, CDR2 YFSETQ. This sample is part of a study of shared clonotypes between healthy human individuals. It was approximately 100 million PBMCs that unsorted samples used for genomic DNA. Some clones are missing from TCRdb's copy, which holds only in-frame ones; the method was immunoSEQ multiplex PCR. The data show 450,000 to 500,000 clones, approximately 80% seen once. The chain employs TRBV5-1 and TRBJ1-4, with D perhaps TRBD1 (6 bases). The TCR originated in a woman aged 40-49 years in good health. Some clones in this sample may be carry-over from other donors' samples. The sample consisted of PBMCs. The CDR3 DNA reads as TGCGCCAGCAGCCCCACAGGGACATTTCGAGAAAAACTGTTTTTT. This encodes CASSPTGTFREKLFF.